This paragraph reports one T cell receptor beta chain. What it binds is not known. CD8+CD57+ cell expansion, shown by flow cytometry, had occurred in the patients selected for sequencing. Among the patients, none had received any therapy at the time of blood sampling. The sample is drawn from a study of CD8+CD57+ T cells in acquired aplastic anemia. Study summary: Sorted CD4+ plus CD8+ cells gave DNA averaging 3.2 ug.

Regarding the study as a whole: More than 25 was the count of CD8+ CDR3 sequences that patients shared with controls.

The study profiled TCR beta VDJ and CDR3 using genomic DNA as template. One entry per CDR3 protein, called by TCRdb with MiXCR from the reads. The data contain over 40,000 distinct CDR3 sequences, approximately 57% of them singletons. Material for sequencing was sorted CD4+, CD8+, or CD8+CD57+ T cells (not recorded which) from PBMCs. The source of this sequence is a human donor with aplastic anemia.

As DNA, the CDR3 is TGTGCCAGCAGTGAAGGCAGTAACTATGGCTACACCTTC. It codes for CASSEGSNYGYTF. This chain links TRBV2 with TRBJ1-2, with D unresolved. The CDR3 sequence is 13 residues long. In germline, CDR1 is SNHLY, CDR2 FYNNEI. V was pared by 1 base and J by 1 base, with 4 bases between.